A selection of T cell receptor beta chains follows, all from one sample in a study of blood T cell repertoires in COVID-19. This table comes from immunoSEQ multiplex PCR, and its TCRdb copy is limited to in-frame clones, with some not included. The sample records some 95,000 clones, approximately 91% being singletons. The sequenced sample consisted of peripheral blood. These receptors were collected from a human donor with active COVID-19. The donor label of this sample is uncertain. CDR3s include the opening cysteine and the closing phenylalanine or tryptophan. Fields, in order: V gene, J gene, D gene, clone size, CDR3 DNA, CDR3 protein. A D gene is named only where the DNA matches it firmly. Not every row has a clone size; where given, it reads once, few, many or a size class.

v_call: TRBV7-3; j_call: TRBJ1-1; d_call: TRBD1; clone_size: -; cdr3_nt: TGTGCCAGCAGCCCGGACGCACAGGGGGCTGAAGCTTTCTTT; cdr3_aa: CASSPDAQGAEAFF
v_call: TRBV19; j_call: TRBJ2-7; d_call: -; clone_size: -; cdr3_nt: TGTGCCAGTAGTATAAGGGGCAGAGTCTACGAGCAGTACTTC; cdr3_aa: CASSIRGRVYEQYF
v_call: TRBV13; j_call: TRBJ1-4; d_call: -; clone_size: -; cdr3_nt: TGTGCCAGCAGCCTGAGAAATAATGAGGGAAAACTGTTTTTT; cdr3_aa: CASSLRNNEGKLFF
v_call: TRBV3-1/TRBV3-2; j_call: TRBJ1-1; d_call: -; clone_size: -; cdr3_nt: TGTGCCAGCAGCTCCTTGGGCGAGGGGGGGGCTGAAGCTTTCTTT; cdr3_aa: CASSSLGEGGAEAFF
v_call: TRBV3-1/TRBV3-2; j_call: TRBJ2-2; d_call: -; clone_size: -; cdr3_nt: TGTGCCAGCAGCCAAGGCAGGATAGGTTGGGACACCGGGGAGCTGTTTTTT; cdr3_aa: CASSQGRIGWDTGELFF
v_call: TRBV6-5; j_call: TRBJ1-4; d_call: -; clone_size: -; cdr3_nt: TGTGCAAGGGGTTTAGAGCTCAATGAAAAACTGTTTTTT; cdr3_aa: CARGLELNEKLFF
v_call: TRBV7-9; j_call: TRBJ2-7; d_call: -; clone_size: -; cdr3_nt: TGTGCCAGCAGCCCACGGGACACGAGGGTCGAGCAGTACTTC; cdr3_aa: CASSPRDTRVEQYF
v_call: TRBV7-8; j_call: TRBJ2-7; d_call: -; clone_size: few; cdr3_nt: TGTGCCACGAGCCCAGGGTTTAGCGAGCAGTACTTC; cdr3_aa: CATSPGFSEQYF
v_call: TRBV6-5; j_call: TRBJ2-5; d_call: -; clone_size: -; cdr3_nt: TGTGCCAGCAGTTTAGGACTACAAGAGACCCAGTACTTC; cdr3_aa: CASSLGLQETQYF
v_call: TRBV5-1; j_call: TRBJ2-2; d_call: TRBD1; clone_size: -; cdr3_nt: TGCGCCAGCAGCCCGGATGGGGGGGACAGGGACCCCGGGGAGCTGTTTTTT; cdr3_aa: CASSPDGGDRDPGELFF
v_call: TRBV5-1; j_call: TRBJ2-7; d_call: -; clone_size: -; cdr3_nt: TGCGCCAGCAGCTTCGATGGACTGGCCTACGAGCAGTACTTC; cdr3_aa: CASSFDGLAYEQYF
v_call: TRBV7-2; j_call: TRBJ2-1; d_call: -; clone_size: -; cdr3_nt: TGTGCCAGCAGCTTGGGCGGGGGCACATACAATGAGCAGTTCTTC; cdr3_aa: CASSLGGGTYNEQFF
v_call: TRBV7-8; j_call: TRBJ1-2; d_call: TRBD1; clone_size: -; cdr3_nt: TGTGCCAGCAGCTTAGTCCGTCACAGGGGAGGATATGGCTACACCTTC; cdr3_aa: CASSLVRHRGGYGYTF
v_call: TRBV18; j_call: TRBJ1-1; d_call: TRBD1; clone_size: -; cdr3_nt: TGTGCCAGCTCACCACTTACAGGGGCGACTGAAGCTTTCTTT; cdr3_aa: CASSPLTGATEAFF
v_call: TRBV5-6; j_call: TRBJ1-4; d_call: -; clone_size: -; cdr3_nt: TGTGCCAGCAGCTTGGCGACCCCCGGGACCGGGGGTGAAAAACTGTTTTTT; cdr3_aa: CASSLATPGTGGEKLFF
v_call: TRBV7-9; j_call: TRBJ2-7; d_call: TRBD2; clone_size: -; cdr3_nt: TGTGCCAGCAGCTTATCGGCTAGCGGATCCTACGAGCAGTACTTC; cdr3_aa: CASSLSASGSYEQYF
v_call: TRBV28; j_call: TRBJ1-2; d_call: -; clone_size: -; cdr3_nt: TGTGCCAGCAGCCCATCCAACTATGGCTACACCTTC; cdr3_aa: CASSPSNYGYTF
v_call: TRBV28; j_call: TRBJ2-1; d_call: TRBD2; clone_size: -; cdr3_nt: TGTGCCAGCAGTTTACTAGCGGGGGGGCCCTACAATGAGCAGTTCTTC; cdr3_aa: CASSLLAGGPYNEQFF
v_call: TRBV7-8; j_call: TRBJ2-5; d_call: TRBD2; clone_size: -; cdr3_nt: TGTGCCAGCAGTCGGACCCGGCTAGCGGGGGGGCGGGACCAAGAGACCCAGTACTTC; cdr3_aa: CASSRTRLAGGRDQETQYF
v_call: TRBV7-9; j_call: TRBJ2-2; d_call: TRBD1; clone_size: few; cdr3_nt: TGTGCCAGCAGCCCTGACAGGGGGCACACCGGGGAGCTGTTTTTT; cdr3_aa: CASSPDRGHTGELFF
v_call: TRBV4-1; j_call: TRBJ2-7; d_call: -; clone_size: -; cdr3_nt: TGCGCCAGCAGCCACGCGGATTCTTACGAGCAGTACTTC; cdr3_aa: CASSHADSYEQYF
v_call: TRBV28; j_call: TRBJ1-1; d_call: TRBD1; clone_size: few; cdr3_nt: TGTGCCAGCAGCCAGGGGGAAACTGAAGCTTTCTTT; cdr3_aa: CASSQGETEAFF
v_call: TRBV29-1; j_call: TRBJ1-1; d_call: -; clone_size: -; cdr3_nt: TGCAGCGTTGAGGGGGGGGCCCAAGCTTTCTTT; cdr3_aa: CSVEGGAQAFF
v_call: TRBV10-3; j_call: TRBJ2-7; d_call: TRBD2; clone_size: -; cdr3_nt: TGTGCCATCAGTGAGTATGGGGGGGAGGCCTACGAGCAGTACTTC; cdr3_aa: CAISEYGGEAYEQYF
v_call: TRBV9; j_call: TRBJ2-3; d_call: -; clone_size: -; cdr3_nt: TGTGCCAGCAGCGCCCCAGGGGGGCTGGGCACAGATACGCAGTATTTT; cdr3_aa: CASSAPGGLGTDTQYF
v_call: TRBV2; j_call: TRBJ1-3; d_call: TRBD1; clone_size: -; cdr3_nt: TGTGCCAGCCAACAGGGGGACCTCTCTGGAAACACCATATATTTT; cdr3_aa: CASQQGDLSGNTIYF
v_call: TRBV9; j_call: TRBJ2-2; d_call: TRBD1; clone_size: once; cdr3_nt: TGTGCCAGCACCAGGGACAGGGGAGGCACCGGGGAGCTGTTTTTT; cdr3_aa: CASTRDRGGTGELFF
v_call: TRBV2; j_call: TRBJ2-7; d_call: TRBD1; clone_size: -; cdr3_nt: TGTGCCAGTTCGGGACAGGGGCGAGGGGAGCAGTACTTC; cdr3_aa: CASSGQGRGEQYF
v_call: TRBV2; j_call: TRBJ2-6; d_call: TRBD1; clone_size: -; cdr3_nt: TGTGCCAGCTCCCCCCCGGACAGGGTGGCCGGGGCCAACGTCCTGACTTTC; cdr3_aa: CASSPPDRVAGANVLTF
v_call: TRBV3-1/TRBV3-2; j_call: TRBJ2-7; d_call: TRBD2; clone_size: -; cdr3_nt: TGTGCCAGCAGCCAAGGAAGAGCGGGGGGGGCCCCCTACGAGCAGTACTTC; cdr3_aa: CASSQGRAGGAPYEQYF
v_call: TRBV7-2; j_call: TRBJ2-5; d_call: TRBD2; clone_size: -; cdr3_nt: TGTGCCAGCAGTTCGAATAGCGGGGGGGCCTGGGAGACCCAGTACTTC; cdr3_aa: CASSSNSGGAWETQYF
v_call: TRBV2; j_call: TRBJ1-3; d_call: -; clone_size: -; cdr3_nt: TGTGCCAGCACCATTGAGGGTTACACCATATATTTT; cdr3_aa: CASTIEGYTIYF
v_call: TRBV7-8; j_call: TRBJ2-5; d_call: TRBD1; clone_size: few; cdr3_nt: TGTGCCAGCAGCCAACCCCGAGGGACAGCCAGAGAAGAGACCCAGTACTTC; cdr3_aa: CASSQPRGTAREETQYF
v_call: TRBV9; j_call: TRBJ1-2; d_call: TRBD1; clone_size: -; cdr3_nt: TGTGCCAGCAGCCCACAGGGGCAATATGGCTACACCTTC; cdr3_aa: CASSPQGQYGYTF
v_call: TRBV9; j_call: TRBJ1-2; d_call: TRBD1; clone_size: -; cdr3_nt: TGTGCCAGCAGCGCGAGGCTGGGACAGACCTATGGCTACACCTTC; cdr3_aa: CASSARLGQTYGYTF
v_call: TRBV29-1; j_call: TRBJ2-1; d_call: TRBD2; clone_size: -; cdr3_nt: TGCAGCGTTGAGGGTGGCGGGGGGGAAAATCGACCGAACAATGAGCAGTTCTTC; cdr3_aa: CSVEGGGGENRPNNEQFF
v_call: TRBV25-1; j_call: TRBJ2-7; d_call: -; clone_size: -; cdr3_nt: TGTGCCAGCAGTGCTGAGCACGAGCAGTACTTC; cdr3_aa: CASSAEHEQYF
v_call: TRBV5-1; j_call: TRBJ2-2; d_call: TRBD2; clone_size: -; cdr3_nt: TGCGCCAGCAGCTCTCTAGCGGGGGGGCAGACCGGGGAGCTGTTTTTT; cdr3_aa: CASSSLAGGQTGELFF
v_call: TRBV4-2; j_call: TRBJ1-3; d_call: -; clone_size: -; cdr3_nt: TGTGCCAGCAGCCTTGGGAGTTCTACTAGCTCTGGAAACACCATATATTTT; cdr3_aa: CASSLGSSTSSGNTIYF
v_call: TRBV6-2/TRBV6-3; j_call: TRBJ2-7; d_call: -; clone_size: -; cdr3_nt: TGTGCCAGCAGTTACATCGCCTACGAGCAGTACTTC; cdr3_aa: CASSYIAYEQYF
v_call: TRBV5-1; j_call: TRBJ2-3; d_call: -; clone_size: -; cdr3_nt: TGCGCCAGCAGCCGACCGTCCAGGGGCACAGATACGCAGTATTTT; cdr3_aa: CASSRPSRGTDTQYF
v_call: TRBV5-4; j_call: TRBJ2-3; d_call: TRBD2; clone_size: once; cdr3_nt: TGTGCCAGCAGTTCGATAGCGGGGGGATCCACAGATACGCAGTATTTT; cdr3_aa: CASSSIAGGSTDTQYF
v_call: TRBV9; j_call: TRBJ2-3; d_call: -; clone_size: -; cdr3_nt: TGTGCCAGCAGCCCCCCGAGAGGCGACACAGATACGCAGTATTTT; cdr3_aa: CASSPPRGDTDTQYF
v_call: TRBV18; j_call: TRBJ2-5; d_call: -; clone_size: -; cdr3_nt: TGTGCCAGCTCACGCGGTCACCAAGAGACCCAGTACTTC; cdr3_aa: CASSRGHQETQYF
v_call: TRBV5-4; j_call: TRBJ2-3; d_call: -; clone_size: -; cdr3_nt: TGTGCCAGCAGCTTGGCCGCGGTGCGTAGCACAGATACGCAGTATTTT; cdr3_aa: CASSLAAVRSTDTQYF
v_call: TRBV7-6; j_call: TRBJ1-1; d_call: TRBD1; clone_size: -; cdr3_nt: TGTGCCAGCAGCCCCGTCACAGGAGGGGGCTTGAACACTGAAGCTTTCTTT; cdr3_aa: CASSPVTGGGLNTEAFF
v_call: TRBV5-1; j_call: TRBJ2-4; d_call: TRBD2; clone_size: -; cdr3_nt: TGCGCCAGCAGTTTGAGTGGGACTAGCGTGGAGGAGTGGTACTTC; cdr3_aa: CASSLSGTSVEEWYF
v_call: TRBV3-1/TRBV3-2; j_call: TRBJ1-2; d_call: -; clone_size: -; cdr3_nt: TGTGCCAGCAGCCAAGATCTAGAGGGGGGGGCCTATGGCTACACCTTC; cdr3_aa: CASSQDLEGGAYGYTF
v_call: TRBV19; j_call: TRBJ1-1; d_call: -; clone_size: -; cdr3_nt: TGTGCCAGTATGGCCGAGGGCTTTTCGAACACTGAAGCTTTCTTT; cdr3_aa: CASMAEGFSNTEAFF
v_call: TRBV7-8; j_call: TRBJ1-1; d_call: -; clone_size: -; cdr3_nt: TGTGCCAGCAGCTTCCACAGGTTGAACACTGAAGCTTTCTTT; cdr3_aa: CASSFHRLNTEAFF
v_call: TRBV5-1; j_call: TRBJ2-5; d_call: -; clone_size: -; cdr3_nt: TGCGCCAGCAGCGCAGTCTTGGGAGCGGCTGGGGAGACCCAGTACTTC; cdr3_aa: CASSAVLGAAGETQYF
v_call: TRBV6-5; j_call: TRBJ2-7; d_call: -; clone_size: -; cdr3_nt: TGTGCCAGCAGTCCCCAGAGCAGGGGTAGTAGCGAGCAGTACTTC; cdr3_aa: CASSPQSRGSSEQYF
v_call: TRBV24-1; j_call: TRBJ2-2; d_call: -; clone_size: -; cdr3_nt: TGTGCCACCAGTGATGGCATCACCGGGGAGCTGTTTTTT; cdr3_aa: CATSDGITGELFF
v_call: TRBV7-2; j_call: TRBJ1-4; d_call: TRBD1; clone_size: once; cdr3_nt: TGTGCCAGCAGCTTAGACAGGGGGCGAAATGAAAAACTGTTTTTT; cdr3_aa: CASSLDRGRNEKLFF
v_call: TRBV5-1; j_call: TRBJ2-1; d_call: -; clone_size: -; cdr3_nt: TGCGCCAGCAGCTTTGAGCCTCAAAGCTCCAATGAGCAGTTCTTC; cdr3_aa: CASSFEPQSSNEQFF
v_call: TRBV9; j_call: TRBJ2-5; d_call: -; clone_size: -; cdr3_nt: TGTGCCAGCAGCGTAGGGGGCAGGGTATATGCGGGGAACCAAGAGACCCAGTACTTC; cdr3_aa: CASSVGGRVYAGNQETQYF